These 14 T cell receptor beta chains originate from one sample sequenced in a study of spatial heterogeneity in lung cancer. General observations from the study: In tumors, expanded intratumoral alpha and beta TCR counts tracked mutation counts.

These TCRs' antigens remain unknown. Time point given: sample taken at primary tumor resection. In TCRdb, the 5' RACE reads were re-called with MiXCR into one record per CDR3 protein. The sample includes some 22,000 distinct CDR3 sequences, approximately 3% of them seen just once. The input for sequencing was lung tumor tissue, taken at surgery. These receptors came from a male donor with early-stage non-small cell lung cancer.

This clonotype was recorded at least ten times. The rearrangement joins TRBV6-2 or TRBV6-3 to TRBJ2-3; weak D call: TRBD1 (7 bases). Trimming took 2 bases from V and 3 from J, leaving 18 bases between them. This CDR3 comprises 17 residues. Germline V gives CDR1 MNHEY, CDR2 SVGEGT. The CDR3 sequence: CASSYGSFRGRTDTQYF. DNA of the CDR3: TGTGCCAGCAGTTACGGAAGCTTCAGGGGGAGGACAGATACGCAGTATTTT.

V usage is TRBV5-1 and J usage is TRBJ2-1; 9 nucleotides match TRBD2. Germline V lookup: CDR1 SGHRS, CDR2 YFSETQ. CDR3 length equals 19 residues. The V and J ends lost 4 bases and 0 bases, in that order; junction bases with no gene match: 14. The CDR3 sequence is CASSGGQGGRASSYNEQFF. The CDR3 coding sequence is TGCGCCAGCAGCGGCGGGCAAGGCGGGAGGGCTAGCTCCTACAATGAGCAGTTCTTC.

This clonotype has at least ten counts. The chain carries TRBV10-2 and TRBJ2-1; 7 positions match TRBD2. CDR3 length equals 16 residues. The V gene's germline CDR1 is WSHSY and CDR2 SAAADI. V lost 0 bases, J lost 2 bases, and 4 bases stayed unmatched. The CDR3 DNA is TGCGCCAGCAGTGAGTCGAGCGGGATTGCCTACAATGAGCAGTTCTTC. It yields the protein CASSESSGIAYNEQFF.

This clonotype was seen repeatedly, ten times or more. This chain connects TRBV5-1 to TRBJ1-6; TRBD1 matches 10 bases. Germline values: CDR1 SGHRS, CDR2 YFSETQ. The CDR3 covers 15 residues. V was clipped by 3 bases and J by 8 bases; unmatched bases: 5. The CDR3 protein is CASSWGQGKDSPLHF. The CDR3 DNA follows: TGCGCCAGCAGCTGGGGACAGGGGAAAGATTCACCCCTCCACTTT.

This clonotype showed up many times. Here the CDR3 DNA reads TGTGCCAGCAGTTTAAATGGTGGGAATCAGCCCCAGCATTTT. Its protein product is CASSLNGGNQPQHF. This sequence joins TRBV12-3 or TRBV12-4 and TRBJ1-5; D unresolved. CDR3 length equals 14 residues. V dropped 2 bases and J dropped 4 bases, with 9 bases sitting between them.

This clonotype came up many times. The chain links TRBV10-3 to TRBJ2-1; D is undetermined. This CDR3 contains 13 residues. V lost 8 bases, J lost 6 bases, and 14 bases lay in between. Germline CDR1 is ENHRY and CDR2 is SYGVKD. Here the CDR3 reads CAIHHLRTNEQFF. CDR3 nucleotide sequence: TGTGCCATCCACCACTTGCGAACCAATGAGCAGTTCTTC.

There are many counts of this clonotype. The chain has TRBV3-1 and TRBJ2-3, with TRBD2 as a possible D gene (5 bases). The CDR3 is 15 residues long. The V gene lost 6 bases and the J gene lost 6 bases, with 19 bases spanning the gap. The germline gives CDR1 LGHDT, CDR2 YNNKEL (reference sequence). This chain's CDR3 is CASSQLGPGVDTQYF. DNA for the CDR3: TGTGCCAGCAGTCAACTAGGACCCGGAGTCGATACGCAGTATTTT.

At least ten counts were recorded for this clonotype. The J gene is TRBJ2-6, the V gene TRBV28; 7 positions agree with TRBD2. The V and J ends lost 7 bases and 0 bases, in that order; junction bases with no gene match: 6. Looked up from germline, CDR1 is MDHEN and CDR2 is SYDVKM. The CDR3 is 16 amino acids. DNA of the CDR3: TGTGCCAGCATAAGGGGCGGGAGCTCTGGGGCCAACGTCCTGACTTTC. Translated: CASIRGGSSGANVLTF. Complete variable domain (other parts from reference TRBV28 and TRBJ2-6): DVKVTQSSRYLVKRTGEKVFLECVQDMDHENMFWYRQDPGLGLRLIYFSYDVKMKEKGDIPEGYSVSREKKERFSLILESASTNQTSMYLCASIRGGSSGANVLTFGAGSRLTVL.

Judged by abundance, this clonotype is medium-sized. The chain uses TRBV6-5 and TRBJ1-3; weak D call: TRBD1 (5 bases). CDR3 length equals 14 residues. CDR1 and CDR2 from the germline V gene are MNHEY and SVGAGI. V was clipped by 1 base and J by 3 bases, with 7 bases between them. The CDR3 here is CASSYWGNGNTIYF. CDR3 bases: TGTGCCAGCAGTTACTGGGGGAATGGAAACACCATATATTTT.

This clonotype was observed many times. The gene calls are TRBV20-1 and TRBJ2-1; TRBD2 matches at 7 bases. V was pared by 4 bases and J by 0 bases, with 6 bases of the junction left unmatched. CDR1 and CDR2 (germline): DFQATT, SNEGSKA (reference sequence). The CDR3 has 15 residues. In DNA form, the CDR3 reads TGCAGTGCTATCAGCGGGGAGAGCTCCTACAATGAGCAGTTCTTC. It specifies CSAISGESSYNEQFF.

This clonotype was recorded many times. V gene TRBV28 combines with J gene TRBJ2-1; 13 bases line up with TRBD2. V shed 5 bases and J 2 bases; nucleotides not matched to a gene: 18. Germline loops: CDR1 MDHEN, CDR2 SYDVKM. This CDR3 has 21 residues. CDR3 protein: CASSNSGLAGDIFSAYNEQFF. The CDR3 DNA follows: TGTGCCAGCAGTAACTCAGGACTAGCGGGAGATATATTTAGCGCCTACAATGAGCAGTTCTTC.

This clonotype was observed at least ten times. The chain employs TRBV4-1 and TRBJ1-5; no firm D call. The CDR3 is made up of 16 amino acids. The germline V and J ends were trimmed by 1 base and 0 bases, with 10 bases remaining between them. Germline V lookup: CDR1 MGHRA, CDR2 YSYEKL. The CDR3 reads CASSQVSRYSNQPQHF. DNA of the CDR3: TGCGCCAGCAGCCAAGTCAGTAGATATAGCAATCAGCCCCAGCATTTT.

This clonotype was observed at least ten times. This chain uses TRBV29-1 with TRBJ1-5, with D perhaps TRBD1 (5 bases). Trimming stripped 6 bases from V and 2 bases from J, with 14 bases between. The length of the CDR3 is 14 residues. From germline, CDR1 is SQVTM and CDR2 ANQGSEA. CDR3 amino acids: CSVTESVGNQPQHF. The CDR3 DNA sequence: TGCAGCGTGACAGAATCGGTCGGCAATCAGCCCCAGCATTTT.

In its sample, this clonotype was seen many times. CDR3 amino acids: CATSRGLGLNTDTQYF. In nucleotides, the CDR3 is TGTGCCACCAGCAGAGGACTAGGGCTGAACACAGATACGCAGTATTTT. The chain recombines TRBV15 with TRBJ2-3; D is possibly TRBD2 (6 bases). The germline CDR1 and CDR2 sequences are LNHNV and YYDKDF (reference sequence). V was shortened by 1 base and J by 2 bases, with 13 bases between the two germline ends. The CDR3 length is 16 residues.